This T cell receptor beta chain was observed in a study of blood T cell repertoires in COVID-19. About the study: Sample material is recorded as cDNA or gDNA derived from T cells, B-cell-depleted T cells, or PBMCs.

Per the study methods: Estimated nucleated cell counts came from reference gene primer amplification. Data came from immunoSEQ multiplex PCR; TCRdb stores just in-frame clones and leaves some out. The V and J calls and the clone size are those of that table, but D and trimming were determined from the DNA. This sample carries about 150,000 clones, roughly 84% of them seen once, and the ten largest clones take approximately 5%. Specimen: peripheral blood. This clonotype was sampled from a human donor in a cohort sampled during active COVID-19.

This CDR3 reads CASSRLAGNTGELFF. The CDR3 DNA reads as TGTGCCAGCAGTCGACTAGCGGGAAACACCGGGGAGCTGTTTTTT. This chain connects TRBV6-4 to TRBJ2-2; 11 positions agree with TRBD2. The V and J ends lost 5 bases and 2 bases, in that order; junction bases with no gene match: 1. Germline loops: CDR1 MRHNA, CDR2 SNTAGT. The CDR3 length is 15 residues.